This TCR beta chain was retrieved from a study of regulatory T cells in long-lasting Graves disease. Turning to the study itself: Persistence in Graves' disease required over 5 years of antithyroid drugs plus positive TSH receptor antibodies. Study results and limitations: TCR diversity was lower in persistent than newly diagnosed Graves' disease.

This clonotype showed up just a few times. Its target is unknown. Trimming took 4 bases from V and 1 from J; bases not matched to a gene: 5. Looked up from germline, CDR1 is SGHTA and CDR2 is FQGNSA. This CDR3 is 15 amino acids long. Both iRepertoire HTBI primers and Arm-PCR of CDR3 regions were used to build the TCR beta libraries. TCRdb used MiXCR to reprocess the multiplex PCR reads, holding one entry per CDR3 protein. The table includes hundreds of thousands of distinct CDR3 sequences, around 21% detected once. Noted time point: persistent/refractory GD, antithyroid drugs over 5 years with positive TRAb. Extracted RNA from PBMCs served as the source of the TCR library. An endocrinology department in Xi'an, China, recruited the patients.

This receptor was identified in a female donor with Graves disease. Source: peripheral blood mononuclear cells (PBMCs), taken when the disease was refractory, from a patient treated with antithyroid drugs. V is TRBV7-2 and J is TRBJ1-1, with TRBD1 matching 8 bases. The CDR3 here is CASSYRTGRNTEAFF. The CDR3 DNA is TGTGCCAGCAGCTACCGGACAGGGCGGAACACTGAAGCTTTCTTT.